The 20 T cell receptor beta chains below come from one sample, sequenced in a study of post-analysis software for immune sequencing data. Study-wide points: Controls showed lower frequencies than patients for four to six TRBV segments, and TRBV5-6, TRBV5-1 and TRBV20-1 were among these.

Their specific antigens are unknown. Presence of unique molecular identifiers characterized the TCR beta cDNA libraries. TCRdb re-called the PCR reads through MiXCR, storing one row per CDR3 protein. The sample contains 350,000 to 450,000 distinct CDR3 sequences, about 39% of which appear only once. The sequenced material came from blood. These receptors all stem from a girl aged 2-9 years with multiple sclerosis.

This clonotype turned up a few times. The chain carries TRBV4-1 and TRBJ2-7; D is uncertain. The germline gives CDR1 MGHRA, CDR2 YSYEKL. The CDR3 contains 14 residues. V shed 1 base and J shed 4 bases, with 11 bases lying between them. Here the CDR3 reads CASSQGPSGYEQYF. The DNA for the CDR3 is TGCGCCAGCAGCCAAGGTCCGTCGGGTTACGAGCAGTACTTC.

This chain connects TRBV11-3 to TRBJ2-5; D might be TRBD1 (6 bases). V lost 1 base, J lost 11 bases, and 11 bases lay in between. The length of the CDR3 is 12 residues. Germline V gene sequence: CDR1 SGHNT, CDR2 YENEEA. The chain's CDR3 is CASSLGQGIQYF. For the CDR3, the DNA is TGTGCCAGCAGCTTAGGTCAGGGGATTCAGTACTTC. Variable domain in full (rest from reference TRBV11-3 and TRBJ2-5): EAGVVQSPRYKIIEKKQPVAFWCNPISGHNTLYWYLQNLGQGPELLIRYENEEAVDDSQLPKDRFSAERLKGVDSTLKIQPAELGDSAVYLCASSLGQGIQYFGPGTRLLVL.

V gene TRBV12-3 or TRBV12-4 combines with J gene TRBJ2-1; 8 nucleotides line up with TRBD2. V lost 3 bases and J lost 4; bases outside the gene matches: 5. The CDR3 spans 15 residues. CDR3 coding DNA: TGTGCCAGCAGTTTGGGCGGGAGGACTTACAATGAGCAGTTCTTC. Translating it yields CASSLGGRTYNEQFF.

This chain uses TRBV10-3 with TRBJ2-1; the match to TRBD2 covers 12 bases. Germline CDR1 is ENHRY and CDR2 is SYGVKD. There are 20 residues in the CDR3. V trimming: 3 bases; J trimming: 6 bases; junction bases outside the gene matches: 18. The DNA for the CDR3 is TGTGCCATCAGTGATCGAGGACTAGCGGGATCTTACTATTTAGGCAATGAGCAGTTCTTC. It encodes CAISDRGLAGSYYLGNEQFF.

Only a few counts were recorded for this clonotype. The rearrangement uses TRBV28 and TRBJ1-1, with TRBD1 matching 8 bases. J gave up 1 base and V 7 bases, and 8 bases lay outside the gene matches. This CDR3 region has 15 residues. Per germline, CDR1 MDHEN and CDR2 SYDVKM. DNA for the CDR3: TGTGCCAGCACGAACTTCGGGACAGGGAACACTGAAGCTTTCTTT. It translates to CASTNFGTGNTEAFF.

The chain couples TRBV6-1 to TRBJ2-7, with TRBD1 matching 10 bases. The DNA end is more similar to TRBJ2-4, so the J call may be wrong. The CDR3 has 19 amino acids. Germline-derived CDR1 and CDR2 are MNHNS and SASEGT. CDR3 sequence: CASSKPSRDRGRFENIQYF. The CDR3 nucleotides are TGTGCCAGCAGTAAGCCCTCCCGGGACAGGGGAAGGTTCGAAAACATTCAGTACTTC.

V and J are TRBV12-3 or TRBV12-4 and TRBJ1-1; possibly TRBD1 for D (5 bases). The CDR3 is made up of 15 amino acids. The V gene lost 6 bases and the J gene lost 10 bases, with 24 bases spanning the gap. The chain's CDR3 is CASSSPGGWPPGAFF. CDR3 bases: TGTGCCAGCAGCTCCCCTGGGGGGTGGCCTCCGGGAGCTTTCTTT.

CDR3 nucleotide sequence: TGCGCCAGCAGCCAAGGCTCAGGGGTGGACGAGCAGTACTTC. Amino acid sequence: CASSQGSGVDEQYF. The chain couples TRBV4-3 to TRBJ2-7; D is possibly TRBD1 (6 bases). V lost 1 base, J lost 5 bases, and 12 bases lay in between. The CDR3 covers 14 residues. Germline values: CDR1 LGHNA, CDR2 YSLEER.

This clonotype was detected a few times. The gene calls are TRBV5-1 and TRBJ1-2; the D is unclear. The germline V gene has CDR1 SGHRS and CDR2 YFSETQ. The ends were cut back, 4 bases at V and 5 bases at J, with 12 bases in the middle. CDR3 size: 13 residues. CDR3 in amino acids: CASSDGGMYGYTF. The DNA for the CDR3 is TGCGCCAGCAGCGACGGAGGGATGTATGGCTACACCTTC.

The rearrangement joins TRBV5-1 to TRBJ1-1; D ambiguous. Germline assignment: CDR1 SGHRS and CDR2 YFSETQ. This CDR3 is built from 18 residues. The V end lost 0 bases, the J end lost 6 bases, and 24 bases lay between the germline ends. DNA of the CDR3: TGCGCCAGCAGCTTGGTCTTCCCCCTCCATCAAGGGAGTCCTGAAGCTTTCTTT. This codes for CASSLVFPLHQGSPEAFF.

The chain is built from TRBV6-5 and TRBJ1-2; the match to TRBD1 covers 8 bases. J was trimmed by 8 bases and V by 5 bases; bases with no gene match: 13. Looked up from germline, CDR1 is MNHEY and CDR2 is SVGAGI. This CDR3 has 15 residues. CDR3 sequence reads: CASSPRGPVTIGYTF. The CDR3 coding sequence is TGTGCCAGCAGTCCCAGGGGGCCCGTGACGATAGGCTACACCTTC.

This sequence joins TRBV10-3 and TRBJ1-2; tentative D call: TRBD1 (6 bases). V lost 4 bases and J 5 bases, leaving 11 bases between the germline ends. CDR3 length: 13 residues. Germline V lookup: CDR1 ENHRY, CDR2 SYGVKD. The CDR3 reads CAISGGQLYGYTF. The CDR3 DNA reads TGTGCCATCAGTGGTGGACAGCTATATGGCTACACCTTC.

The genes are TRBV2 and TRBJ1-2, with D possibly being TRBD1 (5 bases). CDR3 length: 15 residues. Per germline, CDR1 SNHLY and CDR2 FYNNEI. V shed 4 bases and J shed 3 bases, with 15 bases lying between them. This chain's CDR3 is CASSAWDHRDYGYTF. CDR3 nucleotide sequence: TGTGCCAGCAGTGCTTGGGACCATAGGGACTATGGCTACACCTTC.

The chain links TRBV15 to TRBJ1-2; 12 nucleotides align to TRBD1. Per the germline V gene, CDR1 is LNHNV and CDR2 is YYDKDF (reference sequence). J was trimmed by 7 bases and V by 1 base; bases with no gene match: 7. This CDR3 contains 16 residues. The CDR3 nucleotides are TGTGCCACCAGCAGAGGTGGGACAGGGGGCAAGTCTGGCTACACCTTC. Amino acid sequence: CATSRGGTGGKSGYTF. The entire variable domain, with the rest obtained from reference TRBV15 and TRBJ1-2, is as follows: DAMVIQNPRYQVTQFGKPVTLSCSQTLNHNVMYWYQQKSSQAPKLLFHYYDKDFNNEADTPDNFQSRRPNTSFCFLDIRSPGLGDTAMYLCATSRGGTGGKSGYTFGSGTRLTVV.

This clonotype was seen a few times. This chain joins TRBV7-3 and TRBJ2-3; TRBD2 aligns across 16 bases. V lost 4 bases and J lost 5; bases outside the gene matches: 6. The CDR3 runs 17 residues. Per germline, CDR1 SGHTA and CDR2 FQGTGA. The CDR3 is CASSSGTSGGAVDTQYF. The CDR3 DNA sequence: TGTGCCAGCAGCTCGGGGACTAGCGGGGGGGCCGTAGATACGCAGTATTTT.

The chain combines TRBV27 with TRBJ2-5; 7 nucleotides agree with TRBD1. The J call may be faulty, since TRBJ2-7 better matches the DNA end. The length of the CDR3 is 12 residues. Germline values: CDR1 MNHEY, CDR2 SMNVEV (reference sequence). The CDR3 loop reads CASARQGAEQYF. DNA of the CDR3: TGTGCCAGCGCCCGACAGGGAGCCGAGCAGTACTTC.

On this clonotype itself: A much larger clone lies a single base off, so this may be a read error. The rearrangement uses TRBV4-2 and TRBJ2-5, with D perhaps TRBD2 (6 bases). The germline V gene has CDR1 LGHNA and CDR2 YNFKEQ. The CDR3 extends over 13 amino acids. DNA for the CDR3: TGTGCCAGCAGCCATGGCGGGAAAGAGACCCGGTACTTC. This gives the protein CASSHGGKETRYF.

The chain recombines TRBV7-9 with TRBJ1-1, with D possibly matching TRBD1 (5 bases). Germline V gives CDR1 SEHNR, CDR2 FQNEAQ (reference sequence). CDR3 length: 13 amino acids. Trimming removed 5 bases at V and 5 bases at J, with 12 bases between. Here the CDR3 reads CASSPRVRTEAFF. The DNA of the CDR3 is TGTGCCAGCAGCCCCAGGGTCCGGACTGAAGCTTTCTTT. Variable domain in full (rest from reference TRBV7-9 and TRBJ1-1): DTGVSQNPRHKITKRGQNVTFRCDPISEHNRLYWYRQTLGQGPEFLTYFQNEAQLEKSRLLSDRFSAERPKGSFSTLEIQRTEQGDSAMYLCASSPRVRTEAFFGQGTRLTVV.

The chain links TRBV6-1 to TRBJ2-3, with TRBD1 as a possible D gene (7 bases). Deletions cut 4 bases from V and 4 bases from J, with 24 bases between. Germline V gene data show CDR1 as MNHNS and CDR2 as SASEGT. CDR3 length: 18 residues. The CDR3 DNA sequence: TGTGCCAGCAGTGGCCCCCGGAGGGTTGCAGGGGGGCCAGATACGCAGTATTTT. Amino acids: CASSGPRRVAGGPDTQYF.

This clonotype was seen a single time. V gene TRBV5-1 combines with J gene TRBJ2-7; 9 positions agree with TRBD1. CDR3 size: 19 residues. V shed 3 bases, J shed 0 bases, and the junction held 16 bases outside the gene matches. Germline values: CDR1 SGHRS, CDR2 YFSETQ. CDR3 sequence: CASSSRHTTRDRASYEQYF. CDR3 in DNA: TGCGCCAGCAGCTCGAGACACACTACCCGGGACAGGGCCTCCTACGAGCAGTACTTC.